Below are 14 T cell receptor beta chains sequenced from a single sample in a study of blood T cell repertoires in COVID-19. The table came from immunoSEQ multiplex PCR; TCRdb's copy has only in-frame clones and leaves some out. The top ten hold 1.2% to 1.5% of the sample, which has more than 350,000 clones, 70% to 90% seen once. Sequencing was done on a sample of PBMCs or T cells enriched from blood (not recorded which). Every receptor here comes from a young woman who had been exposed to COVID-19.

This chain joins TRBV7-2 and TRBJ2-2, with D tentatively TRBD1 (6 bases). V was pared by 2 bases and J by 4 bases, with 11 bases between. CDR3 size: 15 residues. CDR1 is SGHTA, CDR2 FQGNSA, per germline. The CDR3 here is CASSLLQGGTGELFF. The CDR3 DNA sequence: TGTGCCAGCAGCTTACTACAGGGTGGCACCGGGGAGCTGTTTTTT.

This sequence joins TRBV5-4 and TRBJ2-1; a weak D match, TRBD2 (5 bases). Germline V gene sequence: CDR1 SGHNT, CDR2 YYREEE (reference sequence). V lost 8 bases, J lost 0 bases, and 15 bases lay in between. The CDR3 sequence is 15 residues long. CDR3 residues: CASTRGDGSYNEQFF. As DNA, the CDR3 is TGTGCCAGTACTAGAGGCGATGGCTCCTACAATGAGCAGTTCTTC.

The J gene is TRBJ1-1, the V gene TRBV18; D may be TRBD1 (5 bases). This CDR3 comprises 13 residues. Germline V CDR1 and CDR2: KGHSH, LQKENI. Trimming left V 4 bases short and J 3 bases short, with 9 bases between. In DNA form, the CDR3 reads TGTGCCAGCTCACAGGACAAATACACTGAAGCTTTCTTT. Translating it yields CASSQDKYTEAFF.

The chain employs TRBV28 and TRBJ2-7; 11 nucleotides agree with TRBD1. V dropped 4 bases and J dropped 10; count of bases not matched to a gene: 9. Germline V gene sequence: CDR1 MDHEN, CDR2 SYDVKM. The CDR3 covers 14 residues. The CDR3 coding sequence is TGTGCCAGCAGTTCCGGACAGGGGGCGGACGCTCAGTACTTC. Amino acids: CASSSGQGADAQYF.

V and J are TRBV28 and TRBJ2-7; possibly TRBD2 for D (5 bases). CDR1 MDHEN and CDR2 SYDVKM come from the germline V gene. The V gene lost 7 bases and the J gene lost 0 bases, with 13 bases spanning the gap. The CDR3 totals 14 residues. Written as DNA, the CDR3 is TGTGCCAGCACCCTTTTAGGGAGCTCCTACGAGCAGTACTTC. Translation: CASTLLGSSYEQYF.

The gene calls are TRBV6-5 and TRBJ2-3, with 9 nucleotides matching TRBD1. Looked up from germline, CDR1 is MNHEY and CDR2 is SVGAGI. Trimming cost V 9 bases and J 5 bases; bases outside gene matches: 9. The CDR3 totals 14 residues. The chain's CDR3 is CASTGTGRLDTQYF. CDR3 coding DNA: TGTGCCAGTACCGGGACAGGGAGGTTAGATACGCAGTATTTT.

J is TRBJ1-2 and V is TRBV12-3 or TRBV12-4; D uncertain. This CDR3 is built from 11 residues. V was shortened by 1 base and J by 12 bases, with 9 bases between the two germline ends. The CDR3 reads CASSLGYMHTF. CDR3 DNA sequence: TGTGCCAGCAGTTTAGGGTACATGCACACCTTC.

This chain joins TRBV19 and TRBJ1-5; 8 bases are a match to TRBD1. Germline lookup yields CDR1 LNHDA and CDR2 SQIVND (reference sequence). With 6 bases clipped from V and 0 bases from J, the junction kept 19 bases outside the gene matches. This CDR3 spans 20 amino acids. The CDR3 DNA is TGTGCCAGTAGCCCCTACGCCGGGACAGGTGCCCTTTATAGCAATCAGCCCCAGCATTTT. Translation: CASSPYAGTGALYSNQPQHF.

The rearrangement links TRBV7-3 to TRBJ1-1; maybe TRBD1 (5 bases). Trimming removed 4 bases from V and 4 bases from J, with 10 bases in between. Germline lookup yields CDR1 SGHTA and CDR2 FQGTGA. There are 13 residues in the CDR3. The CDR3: CASSSMGGTEAFF. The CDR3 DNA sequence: TGTGCCAGCAGCTCGATGGGGGGCACTGAAGCTTTCTTT.

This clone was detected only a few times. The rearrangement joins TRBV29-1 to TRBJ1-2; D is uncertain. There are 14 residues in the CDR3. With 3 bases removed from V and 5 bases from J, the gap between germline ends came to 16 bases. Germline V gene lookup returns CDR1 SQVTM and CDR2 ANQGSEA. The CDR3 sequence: CSVEVSPSPYGYTF. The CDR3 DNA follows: TGCAGCGTTGAGGTTAGCCCCAGTCCATATGGCTACACCTTC.

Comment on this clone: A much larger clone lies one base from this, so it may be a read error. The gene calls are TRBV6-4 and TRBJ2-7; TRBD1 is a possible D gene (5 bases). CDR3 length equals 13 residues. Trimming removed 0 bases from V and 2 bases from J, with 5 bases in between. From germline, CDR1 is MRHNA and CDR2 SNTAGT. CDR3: CASSDSDTYEQYF. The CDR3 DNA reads TGTGCCAGCAGTGACTCGGACACCTACGAGCAGTACTTC.

CDR3 amino acids: CASSYPTGGDEQFF. DNA for the CDR3: TGTGCCAGCAGTTACCCTACAGGGGGCGATGAGCAGTTCTTC. This chain joins TRBV6-6 and TRBJ2-1; 9 nucleotides agree with TRBD1. V was pared by 2 bases and J by 8 bases, with 4 bases of the junction left unmatched. This CDR3 is 14 amino acids long. CDR1 and CDR2 from the germline V gene are MNHNY and SVGAGI (reference sequence).

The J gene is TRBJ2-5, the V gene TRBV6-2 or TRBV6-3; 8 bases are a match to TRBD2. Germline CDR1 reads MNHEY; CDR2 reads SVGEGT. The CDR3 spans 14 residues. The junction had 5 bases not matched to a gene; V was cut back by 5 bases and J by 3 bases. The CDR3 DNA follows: TGTGCCAGCAGTCAAACTAGCGGCAAAGAGACCCAGTACTTC. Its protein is CASSQTSGKETQYF.

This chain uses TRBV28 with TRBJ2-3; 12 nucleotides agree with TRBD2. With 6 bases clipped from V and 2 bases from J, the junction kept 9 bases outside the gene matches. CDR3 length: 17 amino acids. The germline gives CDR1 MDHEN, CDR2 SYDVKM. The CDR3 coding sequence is TGTGCCAGCAGGCTAACCGGACTAGCGGGACCCACAGATACGCAGTATTTT. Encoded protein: CASRLTGLAGPTDTQYF.